Each of the 6 T cell receptor beta chains below was sequenced from the same sample in a study of blood T cell repertoires in COVID-19. Clones were sequenced by immunoSEQ multiplex PCR, and TCRdb holds only the in-frame ones, with some missing. The profile shows some 100,000 clones, approximately 88% of them singletons. The specimen sequenced was peripheral blood. The source of these receptors is a woman in her fifties or sixties with acute or convalescent COVID-19.

The chain uses TRBV7-3 and TRBJ2-1, with TRBD2 matching over 8 bases. V lost 2 bases, J lost 3 bases, and 3 bases stayed unmatched. This CDR3 spans 15 amino acids. In germline, CDR1 is SGHTA, CDR2 FQGTGA. CDR3 sequence (DNA): TGTGCCAGCAGCTTACGGCTAGCGGGCTACAATGAGCAGTTCTTC. As protein: CASSLRLAGYNEQFF. The variable domain in full, completed from reference TRBV7-3 and TRBJ2-1, reads GAGVSQTPSNKVTEKGKYVELRCDPISGHTALYWYRQSLGQGPEFLIYFQGTGAADDSGLPNDRFFAVRPEGSVSTLKIQRTERGDSAVYLCASSLRLAGYNEQFFGPGTRLTVL.

This clone was seen only once. This chain joins TRBV5-1 and TRBJ1-1, with 7 bases fitting TRBD1. In germline, CDR1 is SGHRS, CDR2 YFSETQ. CDR3 length equals 15 residues. V was clipped by 1 base and J by 3 bases; unmatched bases: 6. CDR3: CASSLMAGGDTEAFF. The CDR3, as DNA: TGCGCCAGCAGCTTGATGGCAGGGGGTGACACTGAAGCTTTCTTT.

V is TRBV27 and J is TRBJ2-1; D possibly corresponds to TRBD2 (6 bases). The CDR3 has 15 amino acids. Germline CDR1 reads MNHEY; CDR2 reads SMNVEV (reference sequence). With 9 bases removed from V and 2 bases from J, the gap between germline ends came to 17 bases. The CDR3 region has the DNA TGTGCCAGTGGGGTAGCGGAGGGGCCCTACAATGAGCAGTTCTTC. It translates to CASGVAEGPYNEQFF.

This clone was seen a few times. This chain uses TRBV6-1 with TRBJ1-4; a weak D match, TRBD1 (6 bases). This CDR3 spans 15 amino acids. Deletions cut 2 bases from V and 6 bases from J, with 13 bases between. Germline CDR1 MNHNS, CDR2 SASEGT. CDR3 protein: CASSETGPRDEKLFF. In nucleotides, the CDR3 is TGTGCCAGCAGTGAAACAGGGCCCCGAGATGAAAAACTGTTTTTT.

The rearrangement joins TRBV4-1 to TRBJ1-2, with TRBD1 as a possible D gene (5 bases). Germline V gives CDR1 MGHRA, CDR2 YSYEKL. CDR3 length equals 16 residues. Trimming removed 4 bases at V and 5 bases at J, with 20 bases between. CDR3 loop: CASSLRAGTEGYGYTF. For the CDR3, the DNA is TGCGCCAGCAGCCTCAGGGCCGGGACGGAGGGTTATGGCTACACCTTC.

The chain uses TRBV7-9 and TRBJ1-6; D is undetermined. Per the germline V gene, CDR1 is SEHNR and CDR2 is FQNEAQ (reference sequence). CDR3 length: 15 amino acids. Trimming took 6 bases from V and 10 from J, leaving 19 bases between them. CDR3 loop: CASRFNGGLGSPLHF. CDR3 bases: TGTGCCAGCAGATTTAACGGAGGGCTAGGATCACCCCTCCACTTT.